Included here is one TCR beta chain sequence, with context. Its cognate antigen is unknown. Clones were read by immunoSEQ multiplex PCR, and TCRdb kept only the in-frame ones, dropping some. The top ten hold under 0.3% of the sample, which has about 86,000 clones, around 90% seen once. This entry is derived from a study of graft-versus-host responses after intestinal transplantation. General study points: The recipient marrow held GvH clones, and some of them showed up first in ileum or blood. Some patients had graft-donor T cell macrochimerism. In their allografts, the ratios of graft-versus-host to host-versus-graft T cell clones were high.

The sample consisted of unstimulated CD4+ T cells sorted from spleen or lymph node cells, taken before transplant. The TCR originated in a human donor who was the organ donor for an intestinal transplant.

CDR3 sequence (DNA): TGTGCCAGCAGCTTGGTTCAGGCGGGGGTGAAGGAGACCCAGTACTTC. Translation: CASSLVQAGVKETQYF. V usage is TRBV7-8 and J usage is TRBJ2-5, with TRBD2 identical over 7 bases. Germline CDR1 and CDR2: SGHVS and FQNEAQ. Trimming cost V 3 bases and J 5 bases; bases outside gene matches: 12. The CDR3 extends over 16 amino acids.